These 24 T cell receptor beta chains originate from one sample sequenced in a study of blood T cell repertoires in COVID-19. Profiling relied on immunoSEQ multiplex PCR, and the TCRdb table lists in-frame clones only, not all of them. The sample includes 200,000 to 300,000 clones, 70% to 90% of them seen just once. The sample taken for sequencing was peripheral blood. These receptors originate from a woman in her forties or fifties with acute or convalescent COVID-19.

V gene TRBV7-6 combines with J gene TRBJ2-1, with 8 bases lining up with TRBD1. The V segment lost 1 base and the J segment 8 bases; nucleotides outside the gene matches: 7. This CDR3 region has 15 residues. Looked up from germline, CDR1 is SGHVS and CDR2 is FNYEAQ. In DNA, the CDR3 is TGTGCCAGCAGCTTAGGTCCGCAGGGGGCCGATGAGCAGTTCTTC. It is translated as CASSLGPQGADEQFF.

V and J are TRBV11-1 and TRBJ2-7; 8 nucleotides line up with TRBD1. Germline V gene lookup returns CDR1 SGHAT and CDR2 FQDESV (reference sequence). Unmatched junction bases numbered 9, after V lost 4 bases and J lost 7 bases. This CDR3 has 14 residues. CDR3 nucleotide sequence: TGTGCCAGCAGCTGGACAGGGTCGCAGGGGGAGCAGTACTTC. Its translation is CASSWTGSQGEQYF.

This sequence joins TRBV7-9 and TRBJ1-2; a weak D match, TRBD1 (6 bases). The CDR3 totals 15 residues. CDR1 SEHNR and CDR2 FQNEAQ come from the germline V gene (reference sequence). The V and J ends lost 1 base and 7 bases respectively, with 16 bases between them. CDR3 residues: CASSLGAGDPFGYTF. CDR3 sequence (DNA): TGTGCCAGCAGCTTAGGTGCAGGGGATCCTTTTGGCTACACCTTC.

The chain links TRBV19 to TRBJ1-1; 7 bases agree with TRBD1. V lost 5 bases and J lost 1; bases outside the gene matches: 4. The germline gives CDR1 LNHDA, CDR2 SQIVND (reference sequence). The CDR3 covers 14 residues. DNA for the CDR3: TGTGCCAGTAGTGATGACAGGGCGAACACTGAAGCTTTCTTT. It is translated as CASSDDRANTEAFF.

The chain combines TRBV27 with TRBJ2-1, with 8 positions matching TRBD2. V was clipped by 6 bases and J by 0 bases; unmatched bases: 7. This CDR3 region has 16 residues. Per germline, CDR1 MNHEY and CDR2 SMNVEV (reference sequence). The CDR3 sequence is CASRTYSGSSYNEQFF. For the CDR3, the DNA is TGTGCCAGCAGGACTTACAGCGGGAGCTCCTACAATGAGCAGTTCTTC.

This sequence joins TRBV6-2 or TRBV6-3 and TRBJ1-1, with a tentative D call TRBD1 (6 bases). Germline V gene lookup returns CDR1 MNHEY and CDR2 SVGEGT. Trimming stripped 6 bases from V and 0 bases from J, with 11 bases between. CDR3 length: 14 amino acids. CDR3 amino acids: CASSPDRVNTEAFF. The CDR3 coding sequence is TGTGCCAGCAGCCCGGACAGAGTGAACACTGAAGCTTTCTTT.

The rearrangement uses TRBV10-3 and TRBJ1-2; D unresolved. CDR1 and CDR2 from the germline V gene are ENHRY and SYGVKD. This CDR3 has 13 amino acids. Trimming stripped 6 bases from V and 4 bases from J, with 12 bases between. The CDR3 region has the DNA TGTGCCATCAGCGCCGGGAGCTTCTATGGCTACACCTTC. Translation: CAISAGSFYGYTF.

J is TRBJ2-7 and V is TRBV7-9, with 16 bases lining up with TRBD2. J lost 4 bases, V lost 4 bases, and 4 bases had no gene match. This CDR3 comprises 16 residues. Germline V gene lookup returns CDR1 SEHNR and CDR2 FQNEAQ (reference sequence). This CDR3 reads CASSYGTSGRVYEQYF. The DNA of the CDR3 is TGTGCCAGCAGCTACGGGACTAGCGGGAGGGTATACGAGCAGTACTTC.

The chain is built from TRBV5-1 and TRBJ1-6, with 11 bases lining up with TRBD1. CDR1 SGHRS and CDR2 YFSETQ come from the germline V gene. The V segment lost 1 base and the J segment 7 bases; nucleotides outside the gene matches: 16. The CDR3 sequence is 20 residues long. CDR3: CASSLNPLRSWDRGNSPLHF. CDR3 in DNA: TGCGCCAGCAGCTTGAATCCCCTAAGGAGCTGGGACAGGGGGAATTCACCCCTCCACTTT. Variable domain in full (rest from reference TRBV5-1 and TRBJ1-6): KAGVTQTPRYLIKTRGQQVTLSCSPISGHRSVSWYQQTPGQGLQFLFEYFSETQRNKGNFPGRFSGRQFSNSRSEMNVSTLELGDSALYLCASSLNPLRSWDRGNSPLHFGNGTRLTVT.

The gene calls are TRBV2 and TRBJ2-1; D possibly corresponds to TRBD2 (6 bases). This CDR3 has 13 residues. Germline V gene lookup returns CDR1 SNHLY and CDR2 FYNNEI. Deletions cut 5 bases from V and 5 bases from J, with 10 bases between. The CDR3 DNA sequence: TGTGCCAGCAGTTGGACTACCGACAATGAGCAGTTCTTC. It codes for CASSWTTDNEQFF.

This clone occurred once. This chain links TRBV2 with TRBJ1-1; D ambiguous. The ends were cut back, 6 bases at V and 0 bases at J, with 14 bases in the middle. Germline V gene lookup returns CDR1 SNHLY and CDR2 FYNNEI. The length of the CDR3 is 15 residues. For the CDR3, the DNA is TGTGCCAGCAGAGAATCAGGCCGGATGAACACTGAAGCTTTCTTT. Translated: CASRESGRMNTEAFF.

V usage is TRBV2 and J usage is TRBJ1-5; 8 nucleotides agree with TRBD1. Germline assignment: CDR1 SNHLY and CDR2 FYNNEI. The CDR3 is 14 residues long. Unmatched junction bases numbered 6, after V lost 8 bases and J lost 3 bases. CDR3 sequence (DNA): TGTGCCAGCGCACTGGACAGGGTCAATCAGCCCCAGCATTTT. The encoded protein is CASALDRVNQPQHF.

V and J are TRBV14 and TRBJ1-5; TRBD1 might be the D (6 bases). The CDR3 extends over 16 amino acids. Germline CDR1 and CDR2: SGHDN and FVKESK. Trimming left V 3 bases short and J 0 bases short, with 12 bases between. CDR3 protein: CASSQGTIYSNQPQHF. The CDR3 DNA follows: TGTGCCAGCAGCCAGGGGACAATTTATAGCAATCAGCCCCAGCATTTT.

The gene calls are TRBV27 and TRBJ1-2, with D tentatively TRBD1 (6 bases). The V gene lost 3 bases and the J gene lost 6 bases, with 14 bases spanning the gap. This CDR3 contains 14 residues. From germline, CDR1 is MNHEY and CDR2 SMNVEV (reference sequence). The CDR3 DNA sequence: TGTGCCAGCAGTTTCCACGGGAGGGGGGATGGCTACACCTTC. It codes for CASSFHGRGDGYTF.

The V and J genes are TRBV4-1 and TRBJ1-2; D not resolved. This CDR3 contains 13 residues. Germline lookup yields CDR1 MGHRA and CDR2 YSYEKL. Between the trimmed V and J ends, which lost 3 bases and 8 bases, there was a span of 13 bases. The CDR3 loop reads CASSQLGLGGYTF. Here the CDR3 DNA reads TGCGCCAGCAGCCAGCTGGGTTTGGGCGGCTACACCTTC.

CDR3 region: CASSLAGGPWYEQFF. CDR3 nucleotides: TGTGCCAGCAGCTTAGCGGGAGGGCCATGGTATGAGCAGTTCTTC. The V call is TRBV7-2, the J call TRBJ2-1; 7 nucleotides match TRBD2. From germline, CDR1 is SGHTA and CDR2 FQGNSA. The V gene end was trimmed by 0 bases and the J gene end by 8 bases; junction bases not matched to a gene: 7. The length of the CDR3 is 15 residues.

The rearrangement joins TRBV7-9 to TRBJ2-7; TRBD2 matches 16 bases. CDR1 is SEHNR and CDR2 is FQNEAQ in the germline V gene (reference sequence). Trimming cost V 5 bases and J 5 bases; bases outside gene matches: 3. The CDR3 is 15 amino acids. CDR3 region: CASSPGTSGRDEQYF. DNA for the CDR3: TGTGCCAGCAGCCCAGGGACTAGCGGGAGGGACGAGCAGTACTTC.

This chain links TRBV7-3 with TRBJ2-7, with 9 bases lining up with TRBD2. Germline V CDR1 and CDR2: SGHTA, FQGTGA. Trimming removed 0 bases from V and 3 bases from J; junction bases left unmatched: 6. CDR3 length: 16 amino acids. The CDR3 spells CASSLTVAGADYEQYF. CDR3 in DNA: TGTGCCAGCAGCTTAACAGTAGCGGGAGCTGACTACGAGCAGTACTTC.

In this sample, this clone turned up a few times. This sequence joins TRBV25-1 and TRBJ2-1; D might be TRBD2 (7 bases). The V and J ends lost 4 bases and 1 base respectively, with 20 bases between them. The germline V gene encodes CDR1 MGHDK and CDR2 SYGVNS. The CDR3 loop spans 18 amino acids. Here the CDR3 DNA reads TGTGCCAGCAGTGGCCCGACGGCGGGGGCCTCTTCCTACAATGAGCAGTTCTTC. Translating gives CASSGPTAGASSYNEQFF.

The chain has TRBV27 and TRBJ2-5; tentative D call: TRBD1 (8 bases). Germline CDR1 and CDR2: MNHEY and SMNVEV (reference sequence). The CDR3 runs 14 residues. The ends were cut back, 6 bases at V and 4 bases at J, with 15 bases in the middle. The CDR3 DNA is TGTGCCAGCAGCCCCAACAGGGGGGGAGAGACCCAGTACTTC. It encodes CASSPNRGGETQYF.

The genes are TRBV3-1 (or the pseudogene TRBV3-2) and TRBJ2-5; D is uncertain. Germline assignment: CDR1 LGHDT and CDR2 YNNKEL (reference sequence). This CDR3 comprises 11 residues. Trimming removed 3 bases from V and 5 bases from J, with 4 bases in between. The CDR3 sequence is CASSHRETQYF. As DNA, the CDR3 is TGTGCCAGCAGCCACCGGGAGACCCAGTACTTC.

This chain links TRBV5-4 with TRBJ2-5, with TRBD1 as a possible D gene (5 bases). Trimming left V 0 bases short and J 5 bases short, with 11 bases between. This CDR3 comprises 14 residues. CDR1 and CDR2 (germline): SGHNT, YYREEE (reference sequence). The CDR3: CASSLASGQETQYF. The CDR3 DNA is TGTGCCAGCAGCTTGGCCTCAGGGCAGGAGACCCAGTACTTC.

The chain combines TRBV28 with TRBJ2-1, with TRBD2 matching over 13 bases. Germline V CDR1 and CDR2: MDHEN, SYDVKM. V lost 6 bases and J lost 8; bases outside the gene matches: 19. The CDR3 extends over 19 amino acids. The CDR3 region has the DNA TGTGCCAGCAGACCCAGGGGGGGCGCAAGGACTAGCGGGAGCTATGAGCAGTTCTTC. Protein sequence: CASRPRGGARTSGSYEQFF.

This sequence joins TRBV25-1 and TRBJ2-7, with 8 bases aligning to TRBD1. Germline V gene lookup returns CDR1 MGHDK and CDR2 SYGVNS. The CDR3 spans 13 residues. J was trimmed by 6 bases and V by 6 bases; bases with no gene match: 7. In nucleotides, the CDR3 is TGTGCCAGCAGAGGACAGGGTAGTGCCGAGCAGTACTTC. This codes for CASRGQGSAEQYF.